This T cell receptor (beta chain) is from a study of T-cell reconstitution after alpha-beta-depleted transplantation in children (dated by TCRdb to between 2015 and 2016). With regard to the full study: T-cell immune reconstitution after TCRalphabeta/CD19-depleted allogeneic hematopoietic cell transplantation in children was quantitatively tracked in the study by means of TCR repertoire profiling.

The library was made by PCR. Sequencing used an Illumina HiSeq 2500. TCR libraries were prepared with molecular barcoding, using unique molecular identifiers to normalize TCRbeta repertoire quantification. TCRdb reran the public reads through fastp at Q25 and MiXCR, keeping productive beta chains. Rows merge per CDR3 protein into single entries with the most common DNA and genes. A total of about 980,000 distinct CDR3 sequences appear in this sample, 25% to 35% of them only once. The top ten clonotypes cover under 30% of the sample. As for this clonotype: Its antigen is still unknown. Base quality data are lacking; no much larger clone is found one base away.

The treatment or condition label, as the study defines it: allogeneic hematopoietic cell transplantation with graft depleted of TCRalphabeta T cells and CD19 B cells. The transplant recipients were children given TCRalphabeta/CD19-depleted allogeneic hematopoietic cell grafts. The CDR3 runs 16 residues from the cysteine to the phenylalanine. Only the CDR3 portion is preserved as DNA: 48 bases, with reading frame beginning at the first base. From V the trimming removes 3 bases and from J it removes 0 bases, while the gene matches leave 8 bases of the junction unaccounted for. Sequences DFQATT (CDR1) and SNEGSKA (CDR2) are obtained from the germline V gene (reference sequence). What the study reported, not specific to this receptor: Over subsequent months, a decline in hyperexpanded clone frequencies was noted, and after one year, T-cell counts and TCRbeta diversity were mostly ascribed to newly produced T cells. About two months after transplant, the apparently early recovery of alphabetaT-cell counts reportedly depended on just several hundred clones that had expanded rapidly and came from non-depleted graft cells. The high TCRbeta diversity at day 60 in some patients was ascribed to recipient T cells and intrathymic progenitors that had survived conditioning.

The sample consisted of PBMCs, mostly from graft donor cells, taken 360 days after TCRalphabeta/CD19-depleted stem cell transplant. The V and J genes are TRBV20-1 and TRBJ2-3, with TRBD1 matching 8 junction bases. This clonotype originated in a boy under three years old who had a stem cell transplant for SCID, so the T cells may come from the graft donor. Read as DNA, the sequence is TGCAGTGCTAGGCCGAGGACAGGGCGTAGCACAGATACGCAGTATTTT. This codes for CSARPRTGRSTDTQYF.